This is a list of T cell receptor beta chains from one sample in a study of patients and donors after allogeneic stem cell transplantation. TCRdb passed the RT-PCR reads through MiXCR, listing each CDR3 protein once. The table shows a few hundred thousand distinct CDR3 sequences, with more than 35% occurring only once. Sequencing was done on a sample of blood, either unsorted or a sorted T cell fraction (not recorded which). Receptor source: a human donor who was either an allogeneic HSCT recipient or a stem cell or donor lymphocyte infusion donor (not recorded which). It is not recorded whose cells these are; they may come from a transplant donor. Both conserved end residues are part of each CDR3. A D gene is named only where the DNA matches it firmly. Clone size is stated in some rows and not others, as once, few, many or a class when expanded.

D: TRBD1
length: 14
J: TRBJ2-3
size: few
V: TRBV12-3/TRBV12-4
DNA: TGTGCCAGCAGTAGGGACAGGGGTACAGATACGCAGTATTTT
CDR3: CASSRDRGTDTQYF

D: NA
length: 15
J: TRBJ1-1
size: NA
V: TRBV5-1
DNA: TGCGCCAGCAGCTTGCTGCCAGAGATGAACACTGAAGCTTTCTTT
CDR3: CASSLLPEMNTEAFF

D: TRBD1
length: 15
J: TRBJ1-1
size: NA
V: TRBV7-2
DNA: TGTGCCAGCAGCTCTCCTGACAGGGGTAACACTGAAGCTTTCTTT
CDR3: CASSSPDRGNTEAFF

D: TRBD1
length: 15
J: TRBJ1-3
size: few
V: TRBV29-1
DNA: TGCAGCGTGGGAATACAGGGGGGATCTGGAAACACCATATATTTT
CDR3: CSVGIQGGSGNTIYF

D: TRBD1
length: 13
J: TRBJ1-2
size: NA
V: TRBV20-1
DNA: TGCAGTGCTAGGCCTAAGGACAGGACGGGCTACACCTTC
CDR3: CSARPKDRTGYTF

D: TRBD1
length: 15
J: TRBJ1-6
size: few
V: TRBV9
DNA: TGTGCCAGCAGCGGGACAGGTGGGGGCAATTCACCCCTCCACTTT
CDR3: CASSGTGGGNSPLHF

D: NA
length: 13
J: TRBJ2-4
size: few
V: TRBV30
DNA: TGTGCCTGGAGTGGGGAACCCAAAAACATTCAGTACTTC
CDR3: CAWSGEPKNIQYF

D: NA
length: 18
J: TRBJ1-3
size: NA
V: TRBV4-2
DNA: TGTGCCAGCAGCCAAGATCACCCCGCAGGTCGCACTGGAAACACCATATATTTT
CDR3: CASSQDHPAGRTGNTIYF

D: NA
length: 13
J: TRBJ2-1
size: few
V: TRBV15
DNA: TGTGCCACCAGCAGGGTGGGCTACAATGAGCAGTTCTTC
CDR3: CATSRVGYNEQFF

D: TRBD2
length: 13
J: TRBJ2-4
size: many
V: TRBV10-3
DNA: TGTGCCATCGGGAGGGCCCTAGGGGACATTCAGTACTTC
CDR3: CAIGRALGDIQYF

D: TRBD1
length: 15
J: TRBJ1-2
size: NA
V: TRBV3-1
DNA: TGTGCCAGCAGCTTGACGAGCGGGACAGGCGGTGGCTACACCTTC
CDR3: CASSLTSGTGGGYTF

D: NA
length: 14
J: TRBJ1-5
size: few
V: TRBV21-1
DNA: TGTGCCAGCAGCAAAGTGCAGGGGAAGCAGCCCCAGCATTTT
CDR3: CASSKVQGKQPQHF

D: TRBD1
length: 17
J: TRBJ2-1
size: NA
V: TRBV4-1
DNA: TGCGCCAGCAGCGAGGGACAGGGACGAAGCTCCTACAATGAGCAGTTCTTC
CDR3: CASSEGQGRSSYNEQFF

D: NA
length: 15
J: TRBJ1-4
size: few
V: TRBV5-1
DNA: TGCGCCAGCAGCTTGGTGGGGTTTACTAATGAAAAACTGTTTTTT
CDR3: CASSLVGFTNEKLFF

D: NA
length: 16
J: TRBJ2-7
size: NA
V: TRBV3-1
DNA: TGTGCCAGCAGCCGGACAGTCTCCTCTAGCTCCTACGAGCAGTACTTC
CDR3: CASSRTVSSSSYEQYF

D: NA
length: 14
J: TRBJ1-1
size: few
V: TRBV24-1
DNA: TGTGCCACCAGTGATTCTGGGGGTGGTACTGAAGCTTTCTTT
CDR3: CATSDSGGGTEAFF

D: TRBD2
length: 16
J: TRBJ2-2
size: NA
V: TRBV5-1
DNA: TGCGCCAGCAGCTCGGGACTAGCGGGAATATCGGGGGAGCTGTTTTTT
CDR3: CASSSGLAGISGELFF

D: NA
length: 17
J: TRBJ2-2
size: NA
V: TRBV5-1
DNA: TGCGCCAGCAGCTTGGCTAGGGGGGCTTCGGACACCGGGGAGCTGTTTTTT
CDR3: CASSLARGASDTGELFF

D: NA
length: 13
J: TRBJ1-6
size: NA
V: TRBV28
DNA: TGTGCCAGTATCCCGGGCTATAATTCACCCCTCCACTTT
CDR3: CASIPGYNSPLHF

D: TRBD1
length: 14
J: TRBJ2-5
size: few
V: TRBV29-1
DNA: TGCAGCGTTGAAGCCCGGGACAGGGGTGAGACCCAGTACTTC
CDR3: CSVEARDRGETQYF

D: TRBD1
length: 15
J: TRBJ2-5
size: many
V: TRBV9
DNA: TGTGCCAGCAGCGTAGGTCGGACAGGGTTGGAGACCCAGTACTTC
CDR3: CASSVGRTGLETQYF

D: TRBD1
length: 16
J: TRBJ1-2
size: few
V: TRBV7-2
DNA: TGTGCCAGCAGCCAAACCCCCCAGACAGGGGAGCTTGGCTACACCTTC
CDR3: CASSQTPQTGELGYTF

D: NA
length: 14
J: TRBJ1-2
size: few
V: TRBV27
DNA: TGTGCCAGCTCAGGGACAAGAACCTTAGTCGGCTACACCTTC
CDR3: CASSGTRTLVGYTF

D: NA
length: 15
J: TRBJ1-2
size: NA
V: TRBV5-4
DNA: TGTGCCAGCAGCTTCCGGAACGAGCTTAACTATGGCTACACCTTC
CDR3: CASSFRNELNYGYTF

D: NA
length: 14
J: TRBJ1-3
size: NA
V: TRBV10-3
DNA: TGTGCCACCCTTGAAAGCCCCTCTGGAAACACCATATATTTT
CDR3: CATLESPSGNTIYF

D: TRBD1
length: 18
J: TRBJ1-4
size: NA
V: TRBV4-1
DNA: TGCGCCAGCAGCCAAGATATAGGGGGACAGGGGTTTGGTGAAAAACTGTTTTTT
CDR3: CASSQDIGGQGFGEKLFF

D: NA
length: 16
J: TRBJ2-5
size: once
V: TRBV14
DNA: TGTGCCAGCAGCCAAGGTCGGGCGACTCGAGGGGGGTCCCAGTACTTC
CDR3: CASSQGRATRGGSQYF

D: TRBD1
length: 15
J: TRBJ1-4
size: many
V: TRBV25-1
DNA: TGTGCCAGCAGTGAAAACAGGGGAACGGAGGAAAAACTGTTTTTT
CDR3: CASSENRGTEEKLFF

D: NA
length: 15
J: TRBJ1-6
size: NA
V: TRBV4-2
DNA: TGTGCCAGCAGCCAAGGGCAGGTAGACAATTCACCCCTCCACTTT
CDR3: CASSQGQVDNSPLHF

D: NA
length: 14
J: TRBJ1-1
size: NA
V: TRBV25-1
DNA: TGTGCCAGCAGTGATAGGGGAGCGACGACTGAAGCTTTCTTT
CDR3: CASSDRGATTEAFF

D: NA
length: 14
J: TRBJ2-3
size: few
V: TRBV3-1
DNA: TGTGCCAGCAGCCATGGAGACCGGGCGGATACGCAGTATTTT
CDR3: CASSHGDRADTQYF

D: TRBD1
length: 14
J: TRBJ1-2
size: few
V: TRBV5-1
DNA: TGCGCCAGCAGCTTGACAGGGGCTAACTATGGCTACACCTTC
CDR3: CASSLTGANYGYTF

D: TRBD1
length: 15
J: TRBJ1-3
size: few
V: TRBV7-8
DNA: TGTGCCAGCAGTTGGGACAGAACCTCTGGAAACACCATATATTTT
CDR3: CASSWDRTSGNTIYF

D: NA
length: 14
J: TRBJ1-5
size: NA
V: TRBV6-1
DNA: TGTGCCAGCAGTGAAGCGCTGCAGAATCAGCCCCAGCATTTT
CDR3: CASSEALQNQPQHF

D: NA
length: 16
J: TRBJ1-1
size: few
V: TRBV29-1
DNA: TGCAGCGTTGAACTCCAACGGACAGCCTTTAACACTGAAGCTTTCTTT
CDR3: CSVELQRTAFNTEAFF

D: NA
length: 14
J: TRBJ1-1
size: few
V: TRBV5-1
DNA: TGCGCCAGCAGCTTAGCCGGGGTTGGCACTGAAGCTTTCTTT
CDR3: CASSLAGVGTEAFF

D: NA
length: 11
J: TRBJ1-2
size: few
V: TRBV12-3/TRBV12-4
DNA: TGTGCCAGCAGTCGGGGACGTGGCTACACCTTC
CDR3: CASSRGRGYTF

D: TRBD1
length: 16
J: TRBJ1-1
size: few
V: TRBV7-9
DNA: TGTGCCAGCAGCAACCTAAGAGGGGGCCTGAACACTGAAGCTTTCTTT
CDR3: CASSNLRGGLNTEAFF

D: TRBD1
length: 15
J: TRBJ1-6
size: few
V: TRBV5-1
DNA: TGCGCCAGCAGCACTGGGTGGGACAGGAATTCACCCCTCCACTTT
CDR3: CASSTGWDRNSPLHF